A single count supports the clone carrying this T cell receptor beta chain. The sample belongs to a study of cytomegalovirus exposure and HLA in healthy donors. The PCR was carried out with 60 Vbeta primers and 13 Jbeta primers. The table came from immunoSEQ multiplex PCR; TCRdb's copy has only in-frame clones and leaves some out. The sample lists around 99,000 clones, roughly 82% occurring once. This CDR3 has 14 amino acids. V lost 2 bases and J 4 bases, leaving 11 bases between the germline ends. Germline values: CDR1 KGHSH, CDR2 LQKENI. The sequencing sample was made of PBMCs. The chain is built from TRBV18 and TRBJ1-1; no clear D gene. This TCR was recovered from a man aged 25 to 40 in good health and CMV-seropositive. The CDR3 coding sequence is TGTGCCAGCTCACCAACTTCGGGGAGCACTGAAGCTTTCTTT. Its protein product is CASSPTSGSTEAFF.